A single TCR beta chain is shown here with its context. Its target is not known. This specimen belongs to a study of CD8+ T cells in alopecia areata. Study in general: The share of scalp area affected provided the severity score for treated patients.

Extraction of RNA preceded its reverse transcription into cDNA, which served as the sequencing template. Assay: immunoSEQ multiplex PCR; the TCRdb copy retains only in-frame clones and omits some. Among around 180,000 clones listed, under 80% were seen once. Germline CDR1 SQVTM, CDR2 ANQGSEA. The CDR3 consists of 14 residues. V gave up 7 bases and J gave up 1 base, with 14 bases separating them. Study conclusions and caveats: Tofacitinib delivered significant drops in scalp clonality and in expanded CD8+ clones among the top 100.

Noted treatment: oral pan-JAK inhibitor, 5-10 mg twice daily. This TCR was recovered from a human donor with alopecia areata. Sequenced here: CD4+ T cells sorted from blood, sampled at approximately week 49, from a patient treated with tofacitinib. The chain couples TRBV29-1 to TRBJ2-1; TRBD1 is a possible D gene (5 bases). CDR3 sequence: CSGQRRGSYNEQFF. DNA for the CDR3: TGCAGCGGACAGCGCCGTGGGTCCTACAATGAGCAGTTCTTC.